Listed below are T cell receptor beta chains from one sample, sequenced in a study of blood T cells in healthy people across ages. MiXCR, run by TCRdb on the 5' RACE reads, gives a single entry per CDR3 protein. Among about 1 million distinct CDR3 sequences, roughly a quarter were seen once, and the ten largest hold approximately 0.75%. These records were also assigned to another study, of T cells of mothers and their children.

The sequencing input was blood. All receptors come from a girl aged 2 to 10 in good health. CDR3s include the opening cysteine and the closing phenylalanine or tryptophan. A D gene is named only where the DNA matches it firmly. For some rows the clone size is stated as once, few or many, or as a class when expanded; others skip it.

D gene	V gene	clone size	J gene	CDR3 DNA	CDR3 protein
TRBD1	TRBV5-1	once	TRBJ2-2	TGCGCCAGCGGAAATCGGACAGGGAACACCGGGGAGCTGTTTTTT	CASGNRTGNTGELFF
-	TRBV2	-	TRBJ2-7	TGTGCCAGCACCTTAACCCAGGGAATCCAGCAGTACTTC	CASTLTQGIQQYF
-	TRBV29-1	few	TRBJ2-1	TGCAGCGTTGTAAACGTCTCCTACAATGAGCAGTTCTTC	CSVVNVSYNEQFF
-	TRBV5-6	-	TRBJ2-5	TGTGCCAGCAGCTTGGTGGGAGCCGGACGGGGAAAGACCCAGTACTTC	CASSLVGAGRGKTQYF
-	TRBV12-5	-	TRBJ2-5	TGTGCTAGTGGTTTCTCCGGGGAGGCCCGGGAGACCCAGTACTTC	CASGFSGEARETQYF
-	TRBV29-1	few	TRBJ2-5	TGCAGCGCGGTGACAGACGAGACCCAGTACTTC	CSAVTDETQYF
TRBD2	TRBV20-1	-	TRBJ2-1	TGCAGTGCTAGAGATTATAGACTAGCGGGATTCAATGAGCAGTTCTTC	CSARDYRLAGFNEQFF
TRBD1	TRBV20-1	few	TRBJ1-1	TGCAGTGCTACAGGACAGGGGGCGAGTAGCACTGAAGCTTTCTTT	CSATGQGASSTEAFF
-	TRBV5-1	few	TRBJ2-7	TGCGCCAGCAGCTTGAGGGGGTTTTACGAGCAGTACTTC	CASSLRGFYEQYF
-	TRBV20-1	few	TRBJ1-5	TGCAGTGCTAGACCACAGGGACCTAATCAGCCCCAGCATTTT	CSARPQGPNQPQHF
TRBD2	TRBV14	-	TRBJ2-7	TGTGCCAGCAGCCCCCTACCAAGGGAGGGAGCCTACGAGCAGTACTTC	CASSPLPREGAYEQYF
TRBD2	TRBV4-1	few	TRBJ2-1	TGCGCCAGCAGCCAAACTAGCGGGAGCCCAGACACCAATGAGCAGTTCTTC	CASSQTSGSPDTNEQFF
-	TRBV14	-	TRBJ1-4	TGTGCCAGCAGCCATGGCGTAGAAAAACTGTTTTTT	CASSHGVEKLFF